This TCR beta chain is drawn from a study of OX40 agonist ivuxolimab in advanced cancers. The wider study: At doses from 0.01 to 10 mg/kg, patients were given intravenous ivuxolimab every 2 weeks. Notes on the study in general: Some nonresponders also had low normalized T-cell clonal expansion. Average numbers of expanded clones were greater in CD8+ T cells than in CD4+.

Regarding this clone: The antigen remains unidentified.

Patients with autoimmune history or systemic immunosuppression were excluded. The data were produced by immunoSEQ multiplex PCR, yet TCRdb's version contains in-frame clones alone and is incomplete. The sample lists about 40,000 clones, about 88% occurring once. Sequenced here: CD4+ or CD8+ T cells sorted from blood, sampled in a trial of the OX40 agonist ivuxolimab. This clonotype was obtained from an adult with an advanced solid tumor such as melanoma, head and neck, liver or kidney cancer.

CDR3 in amino acids: CASSLWEDSSYEQYF. The CDR3 DNA sequence: TGTGCCAGCAGCTTATGGGAGGACAGCTCCTACGAGCAGTACTTC. V is TRBV7-9 and J is TRBJ2-7, with D tentatively TRBD1 or TRBD2 (6 bases each). V gave up 2 bases and J gave up 0 bases, with 11 bases separating them. CDR3 size: 15 residues. From germline, CDR1 is SEHNR and CDR2 FQNEAQ (reference sequence).